Shown below are 11 T cell receptor beta chains from a single sample sequenced in a study of T cell responses to AZD1222 COVID-19 vaccine. Using immunoSEQ multiplex PCR, the repertoire was profiled, and TCRdb retains in-frame clones only, with some absent. Of more than 140,000 clones listed, around nine tenths are singletons. This specimen consisted of peripheral blood, obtained on day 0 of AZD1222 vaccination. These receptors originate from an adult in good health.

Only one count was recorded for this clone. V and J are TRBV28 and TRBJ2-7; D is ambiguous. V was pared by 5 bases and J by 9 bases, with 14 bases between. Germline V CDR1 and CDR2: MDHEN, SYDVKM. The CDR3 length is 12 residues. CDR3 DNA sequence: TGTGCCAGCAGTCCCCACCCCCGACTGCAGTACTTC. It is translated as CASSPHPRLQYF. Full variable domain (missing parts from reference TRBV28 and TRBJ2-7): DVKVTQSSRYLVKRTGEKVFLECVQDMDHENMFWYRQDPGLGLRLIYFSYDVKMKEKGDIPEGYSVSREKKERFSLILESASTNQTSMYLCASSPHPRLQYFGPGTRLTVT.

The J gene is TRBJ1-5, the V gene TRBV2; 10 nucleotides agree with TRBD1. There are 11 residues in the CDR3. V shed 6 bases, J shed 13 bases, and the junction held 3 bases outside the gene matches. Germline V lookup: CDR1 SNHLY, CDR2 FYNNEI. Here the CDR3 reads CASRRTGGQHF. For the CDR3, the DNA is TGTGCCAGCAGGAGGACAGGGGGGCAGCATTTT.

The rearrangement links TRBV12-3 or TRBV12-4 to TRBJ1-2, with D possibly TRBD1 on 5 matching bases. V lost 6 bases and J 3 bases, leaving 11 bases between the germline ends. This CDR3 is built from 13 residues. The CDR3 DNA sequence: TGTGCCAGCAGGGGGACCTCTGACTATGGCTACACCTTC. Translating gives CASRGTSDYGYTF.

V usage is TRBV28 and J usage is TRBJ1-1; 7 bases line up with TRBD1. The CDR3 runs to 15 residues. From germline, CDR1 is MDHEN and CDR2 SYDVKM. J gave up 2 bases and V 6 bases, and 9 bases lay outside the gene matches. CDR3 sequence: CASRTRDSANTEAFF. The DNA of the CDR3 is TGTGCCAGCAGAACCCGGGACAGTGCTAACACTGAAGCTTTCTTT.

The chain is built from TRBV27 and TRBJ2-7; 8 bases align to TRBD2. The CDR3 consists of 15 residues. Germline-derived CDR1 and CDR2 are MNHEY and SMNVEV (reference sequence). J lost 7 bases, V lost 8 bases, and 16 bases had no gene match. CDR3 protein: CASAMGTGGPREQYF. The CDR3 nucleotides read TGTGCCAGCGCAATGGGAACGGGAGGGCCTAGAGAGCAGTACTTC.

The CDR3 sequence is CATSDNRRSTDTQYF. The CDR3 DNA is TGTGCCACCAGTGATAATAGACGGTCCACAGATACGCAGTATTTT. This chain uses TRBV24-1 with TRBJ2-3; no clear D. Trimming shortened V by 3 bases and J by 2 bases, and 11 bases separated the two germline ends. The CDR3 is made up of 15 amino acids. Germline V lookup: CDR1 KGHDR, CDR2 SFDVKD.

J is TRBJ1-5 and V is TRBV28; 9 bases line up with TRBD1. V dropped 10 bases and J dropped 0; count of bases not matched to a gene: 13. The CDR3 loop spans 17 amino acids. CDR1 MDHEN and CDR2 SYDVKM come from the germline V gene. The CDR3 nucleotides are TGTGCCACCAATCCTGGGACAGGGCCCTATAGCAATCAGCCCCAGCATTTT. Protein: CATNPGTGPYSNQPQHF.

J is TRBJ1-2 and V is TRBV19; D might be TRBD1 (5 bases). The CDR3 contains 13 residues. V lost 6 bases and J 4 bases, leaving 12 bases between the germline ends. Per germline, CDR1 LNHDA and CDR2 SQIVND (reference sequence). The CDR3 region has the DNA TGTGCCAGTAGCCTCGACAGACTCTATGGCTACACCTTC. Protein product: CASSLDRLYGYTF.

The rearrangement joins TRBV28 to TRBJ2-7; TRBD2 might be the D (5 bases). Germline V CDR1 and CDR2: MDHEN, SYDVKM. Trimming shortened V by 4 bases and J by 3 bases, and 19 bases separated the two germline ends. The CDR3 loop spans 16 amino acids. DNA for the CDR3: TGTGCCAGCAGTTCCTCCTTGGAGTGGGCGGGCTACGAGCAGTACTTC. It translates to CASSSSLEWAGYEQYF.

This chain uses TRBV24-1 with TRBJ2-3, with D perhaps matching TRBD2 (5 bases). The CDR3 extends over 13 amino acids. Germline V CDR1 and CDR2: KGHDR, SFDVKD. The V end was cut by 10 bases, the J end by 2 bases, with 12 bases between. CDR3 amino acids: CATSRGFTDTQYF. CDR3 nucleotide sequence: TGTGCCACGTCCCGGGGTTTCACAGATACGCAGTATTTT.

The genes are TRBV4-2 and TRBJ1-2; D is possibly TRBD1 (5 bases). The CDR3 covers 12 residues. Germline CDR1 is LGHNA and CDR2 is YNFKEQ. Between the trimmed V and J ends, which lost 3 bases and 3 bases, there was a span of 5 bases. In DNA form, the CDR3 reads TGTGCCAGCAGCCAGGGGGACTATGGCTACACCTTC. It codes for CASSQGDYGYTF.